The 5 T cell receptor beta chains presented below share a single source sample, sequenced in a study of blood T cell repertoires in COVID-19. Profiled with immunoSEQ multiplex PCR; TCRdb holds only in-frame clones, not every one. Among roughly 360,000 clones listed, about 87% were seen once. The source material was PBMCs or T cells enriched from blood (not recorded which). All receptors come from a man aged 25 to 40 who had recovered from COVID-19.

This chain uses TRBV12-5 with TRBJ2-7; TRBD1 agrees at 9 bases. After removal of 4 bases from V and 0 bases from J, the junction contained 4 bases not matched to a gene. This CDR3 is 15 amino acids long. Germline-derived CDR1 and CDR2 are LGHNT and FRNRAP. CDR3 region: CASGYPGQGSYEQYF. CDR3 DNA sequence: TGTGCTAGTGGTTATCCGGGACAGGGCTCCTACGAGCAGTACTTC.

This sequence joins TRBV9 and TRBJ2-7, with D tentatively TRBD2 (6 bases). Trimming removed 0 bases at V and 3 bases at J, with 13 bases between. CDR3 length: 15 residues. In germline, CDR1 is SGDLS, CDR2 YYNGEE. CDR3 bases: TGTGCCAGCAGCGTAGCTAGCCAGGGAGGCTACGAGCAGTACTTC. As protein: CASSVASQGGYEQYF.

The gene calls are TRBV13 and TRBJ2-2; no clear D. CDR1 and CDR2 from the germline V gene are PRHDT and FYEKMQ (reference sequence). The CDR3 covers 13 residues. The V and J ends lost 1 base and 7 bases respectively, with 7 bases between them. The CDR3 region is CASSLDSGGELFF. As DNA, the CDR3 is TGTGCCAGCAGCTTAGACAGTGGCGGGGAGCTGTTTTTT.

The chain employs TRBV19 and TRBJ1-1; possibly TRBD1 for D (6 bases). There are 15 residues in the CDR3. Germline V lookup: CDR1 LNHDA, CDR2 SQIVND (reference sequence). Trimming removed 6 bases at V and 0 bases at J, with 14 bases between. CDR3 DNA sequence: TGTGCCAGTAGGCTCGACGACAGGATGAACACTGAAGCTTTCTTT. Translation: CASRLDDRMNTEAFF.

This clone was seen just once. The V and J genes are TRBV6-5 and TRBJ2-1; D call uncertain. Per germline, CDR1 MNHEY and CDR2 SVGAGI. Trimming pared 4 bases from V and 0 bases from J, leaving 13 bases between. This CDR3 spans 16 amino acids. The CDR3 region has the DNA TGTGCCAGCAGTTTAACCGGGTCCTACTCCTACAATGAGCAGTTCTTC. It translates to CASSLTGSYSYNEQFF.